One and the same sample provided the 4 T cell receptor beta chains below, sequenced in a study of shared clonotypes between healthy human individuals. TCRdb keeps only in-frame clones here, not all; method: immunoSEQ multiplex PCR. This table has 2,500,000 or so clones, about 92% appearing once. The specimen was naive CD4+ T cells sorted from blood. Sample subset: CD45RA+ positively selected. These receptors were obtained from a young man in good health.

The V gene is TRBV21-1, the J gene TRBJ2-5. TRBV21-1 is recorded as a pseudogene. The CDR3 length is 14 residues. CDR3 protein: CASRYRTVQETQYF. The CDR3, as DNA: TGTGCCAGCAGATACCGGACGGTCCAAGAGACCCAGTACTTC.

The V call is TRBV9, the J call TRBJ1-2, with a possible D match to TRBD1 (6 bases). Germline CDR1 is SGDLS and CDR2 is YYNGEE. The CDR3 sequence is 14 residues long. The V end was cut by 4 bases, the J end by 6 bases, with 16 bases between. The CDR3 DNA reads as TGTGCCAGCAGCAAGGGGACATTTTTTGATGGCTACACCTTC. The encoded protein is CASSKGTFFDGYTF. The variable domain in full, with the rest retrieved from reference TRBV9 and TRBJ1-2, is DSGVTQTPKHLITATGQRVTLRCSPRSGDLSVYWYQQSLDQGLQFLIQYYNGEERAKGNILERFSAQQFPDLHSELNLSSLELGDSALYFCASSKGTFFDGYTFGSGTRLTVV.

The gene calls are TRBV5-8 and TRBJ2-2, with D uncertain. In germline, CDR1 is SGHTS, CDR2 YDEGEE. V lost 1 base, J lost 1 base, and 8 bases lay in between. CDR3 size: 15 residues. The CDR3 region is CASSLWGLNTGELFF. In DNA, the CDR3 is TGTGCCAGCAGCTTGTGGGGTTTGAACACCGGGGAGCTGTTTTTT.

V and J are TRBV2 and TRBJ2-2, with a tentative D call TRBD2 (5 bases). This CDR3 spans 13 amino acids. CDR1 and CDR2 from the germline V gene are SNHLY and FYNNEI. The V end lost 6 bases, the J end lost 5 bases, and 10 bases lay between the germline ends. CDR3 coding DNA: TGTGCCAGCAGCGCGGACTTTACCGGGGAGCTGTTTTTT. Encoded protein: CASSADFTGELFF.